Given below is one T cell receptor (beta chain) in context. The antigen is not known. Sequencing was performed with immunoSEQ multiplex PCR; in TCRdb, only in-frame clones are kept and a portion is missing. The data show about 60,000 clones, over 60% seen once. These data originate in a study of T cell responses to AZD1222 COVID-19 vaccine. Second doses that came at about 4 or about 12 weeks were put together. Findings of the study overall: Clonal diversity was possibly underestimated, and white British individuals and females predominated among donors. At study baseline, merely roughly 6 AZD1222 recipients were seropositive.

With 5 bases clipped from V and 4 bases from J, the junction kept 12 bases outside the gene matches. Germline loops: CDR1 LNHDA, CDR2 SQIVND (reference sequence). The CDR3 is 16 residues long. This sequence originates from an adult who received the AZD1222 COVID-19 vaccine. The chain uses TRBV19 and TRBJ1-1; 8 nucleotides align to TRBD1. The sample in question was peripheral blood, obtained 28 days after the second AZD1222 dose. The CDR3 is CASSSGGARGSTEAFF. The CDR3 nucleotides read TGTGCCAGTAGTTCAGGGGGCGCCCGGGGGAGCACTGAAGCTTTCTTT.